Only a few counts were recorded for the clone carrying this TCR beta chain. As yet, its antigen is unknown. Through a sample-barcoded 5' primer and a J-beta primer mix, a second PCR was run for about 6 to 11 cycles. A single record per CDR3 protein comes from TCRdb applying MiXCR to the 5' RACE reads. The table records about a million distinct CDR3 sequences, 45% to 50% of them present only once. This sample is part of a study of blood T cells in healthy people across ages. Peripheral blood was drawn, approximately 9.5 milliliters per donor. PBMCs were isolated at a quantity of at least 6 million per sample. This CDR3 has 15 amino acids. CDR1 is LGHNA, CDR2 YNFKEQ, per germline. Overall study findings and caveats: Roughly linear age-related decline in beta diversity appeared, significant by age 40.

The TCR was taken from a young man in good health. This chain uses TRBV4-2 with TRBJ2-4, with 9 bases lining up with TRBD2. The DNA end is more similar to TRBJ2-7, so the J call may be wrong. Material: blood. The CDR3 region is CASSHLGTSTVEQYF. Written as DNA, the CDR3 is TGTGCCAGCAGCCATCTCGGGACTAGCACGGTCGAGCAGTACTTC.